This T cell receptor beta chain was sequenced during a study of response to subunit inactivated influenza vaccine. Whole-study results and caveats: Each seasonal influenza vaccination recruits few new T cells, the authors suggested.

TCRdb analysed the RT-PCR reads with MiXCR anew, one entry per CDR3 protein. The repertoire consists of about 540,000 distinct CDR3 sequences, with under 25% occurring once and the leading ten covering around 2.8%. The table lists this clonotype with a few counts. Its antigen is currently unknown. The germline V gene encodes CDR1 SQVTM and CDR2 ANQGSEA. V lost 2 bases and J lost 5, with 12 bases in between. This CDR3 comprises 13 residues. The sample was also reused in another study, on T cells expressing NK-cell markers. That study adds: UMIs accompanied the 5'RACE template switching by which TCR beta cDNA was made. It was still unclear whether expanded NKG2C+ T cell clones were HCMV specific.

The source is a man between 45 and 60 years old who received an inactivated influenza vaccine. The sample consisted of CD4+ T cells sorted from PBMCs, taken roughly 13 days after vaccination. The genes are TRBV29-1 and TRBJ2-5; D possibly corresponds to TRBD1 (5 bases). The CDR3: CSVESGFGETQYF. CDR3 DNA: TGCAGCGTTGAATCAGGGTTTGGGGAGACCCAGTACTTC.